Listed below are T cell receptor beta chains from one sample, sequenced in a study of low-dose radiotherapy and immunotherapy resistance in tumors. TCRdb re-analysed the reads in MiXCR, keeping a single row per CDR3 protein. The data contain around 100,000 distinct CDR3 sequences, less than 25% of them singletons. This specimen consisted of PBMCs, obtained after low-dose radiotherapy plus immunotherapy. These receptors were obtained from a male donor with prostate cancer. Each CDR3 is given with its conserved first and last residue. The D gene is left open where the match is weak. Expanded clones are given a class, and other clones once, few, many or no size at all.

abundance,j_gene,d_gene,v_gene,CDR3aa,CDR3nt
many,TRBJ1-4,-,TRBV29-1,CSGGETNEKLFF,TGCAGCGGTGGGGAAACTAATGAAAAACTGTTTTTT
many,TRBJ2-1,-,TRBV11-2,CASSADEQFF,TGTGCCAGCAGCGCGGATGAGCAGTTCTTC
many,TRBJ2-5,-,TRBV12-3/TRBV12-4,CASTSRGFGETQYF,TGTGCCAGCACATCTCGGGGCTTCGGAGAGACCCAGTACTTC
-,TRBJ1-4,-,TRBV4-2,CASSLQKANEKLFF,TGTGCCAGCAGCCTTCAGAAAGCTAATGAAAAACTGTTTTTT
many,TRBJ1-4,-,TRBV12-3/TRBV12-4,CASTPGRGVDEKLFF,TGTGCCAGCACTCCTGGTAGGGGGGTGGATGAAAAACTGTTTTTT
many,TRBJ1-3,-,TRBV29-1,CSVDGPGPGNTIYF,TGCAGCGTTGATGGACCAGGGCCTGGAAACACCATATATTTT
many,TRBJ2-5,-,TRBV12-3/TRBV12-4,CASSLAETQYF,TGTGCCAGCAGCCTAGCGGAGACCCAGTACTTC
many,TRBJ1-5,-,TRBV7-8,CASSLDSRLNQPQHF,TGTGCCAGCAGCTTAGACAGCCGGCTAAATCAGCCCCAGCATTTT
once,TRBJ1-5,-,TRBV15,CATSSGRVDNQPQHF,TGTGCCACCAGCAGCGGCAGGGTGGACAATCAGCCCCAGCATTTT
many,TRBJ2-3,TRBD2,TRBV3-1,CASSQVTSGFTDTQYF,TGTGCCAGCAGCCAAGTTACTAGCGGGTTCACAGATACGCAGTATTTT
many,TRBJ1-2,-,TRBV4-1,CASSQVPPGNYGYTF,TGCGCCAGCAGCCAAGTTCCGCCGGGGAACTATGGCTACACCTTC
many,TRBJ1-2,-,TRBV29-1,CSVGTPASANYGYTF,TGCAGCGTCGGGACGCCCGCCTCAGCTAACTATGGCTACACCTTC
many,TRBJ2-1,-,TRBV6-1,CASSDLGDNEQFF,TGTGCCAGCAGTGATCTTGGGGACAATGAGCAGTTCTTC
many,TRBJ2-2,-,TRBV30,CAWETSESPGELFF,TGTGCCTGGGAGACTAGTGAGAGCCCCGGGGAGCTGTTTTTT
-,TRBJ2-7,TRBD1,TRBV6-5,CASNPTGLDEQYF,TGTGCCAGCAACCCGACAGGGCTAGACGAGCAGTACTTC
-,TRBJ2-3,-,TRBV12-3/TRBV12-4,CASSLMGGTTDTQYF,TGTGCCAGCAGTTTAATGGGTGGGACCACAGATACGCAGTATTTT
few,TRBJ2-7,-,TRBV27,CASSLLGGLSYEQYF,TGTGCCAGCAGTTTATTGGGGGGACTCTCCTACGAGCAGTACTTC
many,TRBJ2-2,TRBD2,TRBV12-3/TRBV12-4,CASSFRLAGGGELFF,TGTGCCAGCAGTTTTCGACTAGCGGGGGGCGGGGAGCTGTTTTTT
many,TRBJ1-6,-,TRBV7-2,CASSLGGDRDSPLHF,TGTGCCAGCAGCTTAGGGGGGGATCGGGATTCACCCCTCCACTTT
many,TRBJ2-1,-,TRBV11-2,CASSFRGGWGPDNEQFF,TGTGCCAGCAGCTTCCGAGGGGGTTGGGGGCCCGACAATGAGCAGTTCTTC
-,TRBJ1-6,-,TRBV7-9,CASSSSLGRGNSPLHF,TGTGCCAGCAGCTCTTCGTTGGGCAGGGGTAATTCACCCCTCCACTTT
many,TRBJ1-3,-,TRBV11-2,CASSPAGPSGNTIYF,TGTGCCAGCAGCCCCGCGGGGCCCTCTGGAAACACCATATATTTT
many,TRBJ2-1,TRBD2,TRBV7-9,CASTNRGTGGYNEQFF,TGTGCCAGCACCAACCGCGGGACGGGGGGCTACAATGAGCAGTTCTTC
many,TRBJ2-7,-,TRBV4-1,CASSQDLGGPYEQYF,TGCGCCAGCAGCCAAGATCTTGGTGGTCCCTACGAGCAGTACTTC
many,TRBJ1-3,-,TRBV18,CASSPQAFSGNTIYF,TGTGCCAGCTCACCACAGGCCTTCTCTGGAAACACCATATATTTT
many,TRBJ1-2,TRBD1,TRBV3-1,CASSQPQGTGYTF,TGTGCCAGCAGCCAACCACAGGGGACCGGCTACACCTTC
many,TRBJ1-1,-,TRBV7-8,CASSLARETDIMNTEAFF,TGTGCCAGCAGCTTAGCCCGGGAGACGGATATCATGAACACTGAAGCTTTCTTT
many,TRBJ2-2,-,TRBV6-6,CATRDSVDTGELFF,TGTGCCACCAGGGATAGCGTGGACACCGGGGAGCTGTTTTTT
many,TRBJ2-1,-,TRBV29-1,CSVGGVSPSNEQFF,TGCAGCGTTGGAGGAGTAAGCCCCTCCAATGAGCAGTTCTTC
many,TRBJ2-3,-,TRBV9,CASSPSAQMGGTQYF,TGTGCCAGCAGCCCCTCGGCCCAAATGGGGGGTACGCAGTATTTT
many,TRBJ2-7,-,TRBV5-1,CASRSPYEQYF,TGCGCCAGCAGGAGTCCCTACGAGCAGTACTTC
few,TRBJ2-7,TRBD2,TRBV27,CASRVAGVSIHEQYF,TGTGCCAGCAGGGTAGCGGGAGTTTCGATCCACGAGCAGTACTTC
-,TRBJ2-7,-,TRBV4-2,CASSQESAYHYEQYF,TGTGCCAGCAGCCAAGAGTCGGCCTACCACTACGAGCAGTACTTC
few,TRBJ2-1,TRBD1,TRBV5-4,CASSFDRGGYNEQFF,TGTGCCAGCAGCTTCGACAGGGGAGGATACAATGAGCAGTTCTTC
-,TRBJ2-2,-,TRBV19,CASSKGLAGGPVGELFFFFF,-
many,TRBJ2-2,-,TRBV6-4,CASSDSGETGELFF,TGTGCCAGCAGTGACTCCGGGGAGACCGGGGAGCTGTTTTTT
many,TRBJ2-1,-,TRBV20-1,CSHRRVDEQFF,TGCAGTCACAGACGGGTCGATGAGCAGTTCTTC
many,TRBJ2-7,TRBD1,TRBV7-2,CASSQGDRGEQYF,TGTGCCAGCAGCCAAGGGGACAGGGGGGAGCAGTACTTC
many,TRBJ2-7,-,TRBV4-1,CASSQETANYEQYF,TGCGCCAGCAGCCAAGAAACAGCAAACTACGAGCAGTACTTC
-,TRBJ2-1,TRBD2,TRBV2,CASSELLAGVF,TGTGCCAGCAGTGAACTACTAGCGGGGGTCTTC
many,TRBJ2-7,-,TRBV28,CASEDPAYEQYF,TGTGCCAGCGAAGACCCCGCCTACGAGCAGTACTTC
few,TRBJ2-7,TRBD1,TRBV4-1,CASSQDRGQGYEQYF,TGCGCCAGCAGCCAAGATAGGGGACAGGGTTACGAGCAGTACTTC
many,TRBJ2-7,TRBD1,TRBV14,CASSPVLGGSSWEQYF,TGTGCCAGCAGCCCAGTTTTAGGGGGCTCCTCGTGGGAGCAGTACTTC
few,TRBJ1-2,TRBD1,TRBV5-6,CASDSSRTGGNYGYTF,TGTGCCAGCGATAGTAGTAGGACAGGGGGAAACTATGGCTACACCTTC
many,TRBJ1-5,-,TRBV5-1,CASSLAGPQPQHF,TGCGCCAGCAGCTTGGCTGGGCCTCAGCCCCAGCATTTT
many,TRBJ1-2,-,TRBV6-5,CASSYSGGGSYTF,TGTGCCAGCAGTTACTCAGGGGGAGGGAGCTACACCTTC
many,TRBJ2-7,-,TRBV12-3/TRBV12-4,CASSRGGNEQYF,TGTGCCAGCAGCCGAGGGGGAAACGAGCAGTACTTC
many,TRBJ2-1,TRBD2,TRBV5-3,CASSLADSGGLEQFF,TGTGCCAGCAGCTTGGCGGATAGCGGGGGGCTTGAGCAGTTCTTC
-,TRBJ2-1,TRBD1,TRBV5-5,CASRGPGDRVGNEQFF,TGTGCCAGCAGGGGGCCGGGGGACAGGGTAGGAAATGAGCAGTTCTTC
-,TRBJ2-7,-,TRBV19,CASSITKDEQYF,TGTGCCAGTAGTATCACGAAGGACGAGCAGTACTTC
many,TRBJ2-5,-,TRBV19,CATSNQRASAVTQYF,TGTGCCACCTCCAATCAGCGGGCAAGCGCAGTGACCCAGTACTTC
many,TRBJ2-7,-,TRBV4-1,CASSLVGSYEQYF,TGCGCCAGCAGCCTTGTTGGGTCCTACGAGCAGTACTTC
-,TRBJ1-6,TRBD1,TRBV13,CASRYDRGNSPLHF,TGTGCCAGCAGATACGACAGGGGTAATTCACCCCTCCACTTT
many,TRBJ2-1,-,TRBV12-5,CASGLVRVHEQFF,TGTGCTAGTGGTTTGGTACGGGTTCATGAGCAGTTCTTC
many,TRBJ1-6,-,TRBV13,CASSPWGNSPLHF,TGTGCCAGCAGCCCGTGGGGAAATTCACCCCTCCACTTT
many,TRBJ1-4,-,TRBV7-2,CASSLQGAEKLFF,TGTGCCAGCAGCTTGCAGGGTGCGGAAAAACTGTTTTTT
-,TRBJ2-7,TRBD1,TRBV6-2/TRBV6-3,CASSYSPRTGGPYEQYF,TGTGCCAGCAGTTACTCCCCCCGGACAGGGGGACCCTACGAGCAGTACTTC